Reported below is one T cell receptor beta chain. Its recognized antigen is unknown. Per-base quality was not reported, and no clone a single base away is much larger than it. The trim is 7 bases for V and 4 bases for J, with a gap of 9 bases between the germline ends. Taken from the germline V gene, the CDR1 and CDR2 loops are KGHDR and SFDVKD. From its cysteine to its phenylalanine, the CDR3 spans 13 amino acids. The DNA shown is the 39-base CDR3, in frame from base 1. One collaborating source in Seattle enrolled patients while the patients were actively infected and followed the patients over time throughout the course of disease. Whole blood was collected in K2EDTA tubes by collaborating institutions according to the institutions' own protocols. For TCRbeta analysis, collaborator samples were shipped as frozen whole blood, as isolated PBMCs, or as DNA extracted from either sample type. The data are from a study of blood T cell repertoires in COVID-19 (dated by TCRdb to 2019 to 2021). At the level of the whole study: Samples from collaborators originated in the United States, Italy and Spain and spanned both the acute and convalescent phases of COVID-19. Subjects who had been exposed to COVID-19, were actively infected with it, or had recovered from it provided the deeply sampled blood TCRbeta repertoires that made up the dataset. The prospective study material was composed of cDNA or gDNA derived from T cells, B-cell-depleted T cells, or PBMCs. Where available, HLA class I and class II types were obtained from metadata supplied by the sample provider rather than from assay-based typing. Samples were obtained from the ongoing ImmuneRACE study (first 160 participants) and from over 1,000 subjects provided by 6 global collaborators. A de-identified subject ID, COVID-19 status, age in years and sex were almost always included in the sample metadata. The repertoires were made available in a free public database intended to serve as a resource for research on the immune response to SARS-CoV-2.

Results the study describes overall, beyond this receptor: Clinical and demographic metadata were provided uncurated, with the amount varying by source and participant.

The immunoSEQ Assay, a bias-controlled multiplex PCR, was used to amplify TCRbeta CDR3 regions from genomic DNA. The source study handled its data this way. Nucleated cell counts per sample were estimated from amplification of reference gene primers within the assay. To quantify the absolute abundance of each unique TCRbeta CDR3 rearrangement, sequence reads were collapsed and filtered. For each sample, productive Simpson clonality was calculated as the square root of Simpson's diversity index across productive rearrangements. Drawn from immuneACCESS, this table holds only the in-frame rearrangements with V and J called that TCRdb kept. Clones are partly lost; checked studies trace under half to an unresolved V gene and leave the rest unexplained. V and J calls and clone size are those listed in that table; D and trimming were worked out from the DNA. For this sample there are some 300,000 clones; around 90% appear just once. The ten largest clonotypes hold around 0.96% of the sample.

Sequencing input: peripheral blood. The origin of this receptor is a woman in her thirties or forties with COVID-19, enrolled during active disease. The chain uses TRBV24-1 and TRBJ2-2, with a weak D call of TRBD2 (6 bases match). The CDR3 here reads CATRGTSTGELFF. The DNA sequence follows: TGTGCCACCAGAGGGACTTCCACCGGGGAGCTGTTTTTT.